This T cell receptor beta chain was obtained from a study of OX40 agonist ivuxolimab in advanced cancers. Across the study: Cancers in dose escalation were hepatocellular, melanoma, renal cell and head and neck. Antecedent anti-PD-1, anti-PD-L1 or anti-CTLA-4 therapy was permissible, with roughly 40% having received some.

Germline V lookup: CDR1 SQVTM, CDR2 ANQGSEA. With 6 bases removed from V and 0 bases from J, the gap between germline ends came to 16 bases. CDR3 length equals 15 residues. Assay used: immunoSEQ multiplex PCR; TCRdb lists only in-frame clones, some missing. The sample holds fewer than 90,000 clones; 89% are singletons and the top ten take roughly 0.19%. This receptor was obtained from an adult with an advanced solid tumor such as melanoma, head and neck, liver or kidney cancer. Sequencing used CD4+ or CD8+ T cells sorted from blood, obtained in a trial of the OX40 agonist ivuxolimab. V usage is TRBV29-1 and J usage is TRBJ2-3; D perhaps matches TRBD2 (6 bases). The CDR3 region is CSVIPGRRSTDTQYF. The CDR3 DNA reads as TGCAGCGTAATTCCCGGGAGACGGAGCACAGATACGCAGTATTTT.